The table lists the clone carrying this T cell receptor (beta chain) with a few counts. Using its own MiXCR run on the RT-PCR reads, TCRdb lists one record per CDR3 protein. This sample yields hundreds of thousands of distinct CDR3 sequences, of which 16% are seen a single time; roughly 7% belongs to the top ten. These data come from a study of patients and donors after allogeneic stem cell transplantation. The CDR3 is 14 amino acids. Trimming removed 6 bases at V and 6 bases at J, with 17 bases between. The germline CDR1 and CDR2 sequences are MNHNS and SASEGT. This chain links TRBV6-1 with TRBJ2-5; D possibly corresponds to TRBD1 (5 bases). This receptor was taken from a human donor who was either an allogeneic HSCT recipient or a stem cell or donor lymphocyte infusion donor (not recorded which). It is not recorded whose cells these are; they may come from a transplant donor. Sequences were obtained from blood, either unsorted or a sorted T cell fraction (not recorded which). CDR3 bases: TGTGCCAGCAGAGGGCAGGGAAAGGAAAAGACCCAGTACTTC. Amino acids: CASRGQGKEKTQYF.